This entry is about one T cell receptor beta chain. Its cognate antigen is unknown. Primers included in the PCR were 60 Vbeta and 13 Jbeta primers. TCRdb's copy holds only in-frame clones and misses some; the assay was immunoSEQ multiplex PCR. The sample contains some 150,000 clones, approximately 85% of which appear only once. The CDR3 has 18 amino acids. J was trimmed by 1 base and V by 0 bases; bases with no gene match: 8. The V gene's germline CDR1 is MNHNS and CDR2 SASEGT. This specimen comes from a study of cytomegalovirus exposure and HLA in healthy donors. Study-level findings and limits: Sequences of the TCR beta chain were said to predict the HLA-A and HLA-B alleles of most subjects accurately. Fewer N-insertions than the roughly 700-donor mean were reportedly shown by an Asian-associated ancestry cluster in a later analysis. A classifier reportedly called cytomegalovirus status with high sensitivity and specificity.

The rearrangement links TRBV6-1 to TRBJ2-2, with TRBD1 matching over 7 bases. This receptor was obtained from a man aged 45-60 years in good health and CMV-seropositive. The sample was PBMCs. The CDR3 here is CASSEALRTGVNTGELFF. CDR3 DNA: TGTGCCAGCAGTGAAGCGCTAAGAACAGGGGTGAACACCGGGGAGCTGTTTTTT.